This TCR beta chain derives from a study of T cells in Graves' hyperthyroidism and ophthalmopathy. Study details: Peripheral blood draws took place at initial diagnosis, ahead of any treatment.

The germline V and J ends were trimmed by 0 bases and 1 base, with 11 bases remaining between them. CDR3 length equals 16 residues. The germline V gene encodes CDR1 SGHKS and CDR2 YYEKEE (reference sequence). TCR beta CDR3 regions were amplified from RNA transcripts. TCR CDR3 underwent first-round RT-PCR with the HTBI primer set. TCRdb re-called the multiplex PCR reads through MiXCR, storing one row per CDR3 protein. The table lists nearly 600,000 distinct CDR3 sequences, 11% to 15% of them singletons, with roughly 5.5% in the top ten. The sample consisted of blood. The chain carries TRBV5-5 and TRBJ2-1, with D perhaps matching TRBD1 (6 bases). This sequence originates from a woman under 40 with Graves' hyperthyroidism that later progressed to Graves' ophthalmopathy. The CDR3 nucleotides are TGTGCCAGCAGCTTGGAGGGGGAAGGGTCCTACAATGAGCAGTTCTTC. It translates to CASSLEGEGSYNEQFF. Based on the CDR3 plus reference TRBV5-5 and TRBJ2-1, the full variable domain is DAGVTQSPTHLIKTRGQQVTLRCSPISGHKSVSWYQQVLGQGPQFIFQYYEKEERGRGNFPDRFSARQFPNYSSELNVNALLLGDSALYLCASSLEGEGSYNEQFFGPGTRLTVL.